This TCR beta chain appears in the sequencing data of a study of T cell clonality in common variable immunodeficiency. This CDR3 has 14 residues. Germline V gene data show CDR1 as DFQATT and CDR2 as SNEGSKA (reference sequence). The V end was cut by 1 base, the J end by 1 base, with 11 bases between. Sequencing was performed with immunoSEQ multiplex PCR; in TCRdb, only in-frame clones are kept and a portion is missing. The data show about 23,000 clones, with none appearing a single time. Regarding the study as a whole: Common variable immunodeficiency TCR beta sequences reportedly had fewer deletions and N-nucleotide insertions.

A few counts support this clone. What it binds is not known. The CDR3 extends 3 residues past the end of the read, so its final part is completed from the germline J gene. Material for sequencing was peripheral blood mononuclear cells. This chain connects TRBV20-1 to TRBJ2-7; the D gene is possibly TRBD2 (6 bases). The TCR was taken from a human donor with common variable immunodeficiency. CDR3 DNA (partial): TGCAGTGCTAGAGCCGGGGCGGGGTCCTACGAG. Its protein is CSARAGAGSYE. The entire CDR3 protein reads CSARAGAGSYEQYF.